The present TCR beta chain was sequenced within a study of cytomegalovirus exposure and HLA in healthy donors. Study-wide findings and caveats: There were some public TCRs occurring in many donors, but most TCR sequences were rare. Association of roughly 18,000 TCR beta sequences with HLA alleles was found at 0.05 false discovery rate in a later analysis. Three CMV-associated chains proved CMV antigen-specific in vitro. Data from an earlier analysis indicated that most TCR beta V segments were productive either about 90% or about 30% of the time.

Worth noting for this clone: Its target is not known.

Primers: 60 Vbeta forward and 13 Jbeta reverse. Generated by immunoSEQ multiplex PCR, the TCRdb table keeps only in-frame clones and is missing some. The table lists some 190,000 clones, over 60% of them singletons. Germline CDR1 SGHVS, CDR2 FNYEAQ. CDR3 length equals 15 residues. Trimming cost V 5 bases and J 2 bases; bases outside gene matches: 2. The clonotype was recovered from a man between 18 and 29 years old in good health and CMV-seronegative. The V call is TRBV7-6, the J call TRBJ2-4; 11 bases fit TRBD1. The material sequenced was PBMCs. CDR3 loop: CASSRDRGTKNIQYF. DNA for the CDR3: TGTGCCAGCAGCCGGGACAGGGGGACCAAAAACATTCAGTACTTC.